Given below is one T cell receptor beta chain in context. These data are taken from a study of blood T cell repertoires in COVID-19. For the study at large: T cells, B-cell-depleted T cells, or PBMCs provided the cDNA or gDNA that served as material.

Repertoires were generated with immunoSEQ multiplex PCR, while TCRdb's copy carries only in-frame clones and drops some. The sample holds roughly 430,000 clones, 70% to 90% seen once. The TCR was taken from a woman younger than 30 who had been exposed to COVID-19. Sequenced sample: PBMCs or T cells enriched from blood (not recorded which).

The CDR3 bases are TGTGCCAGCAGCTCCGGGACAGGGGGCACTGAAGCTTTCTTT. It translates to CASSSGTGGTEAFF. This chain connects TRBV5-6 to TRBJ1-1, with 11 nucleotides matching TRBD1. V lost 3 bases and J lost 4; bases outside the gene matches: 2. The germline V gene has CDR1 SGHDT and CDR2 YYEEEE. CDR3 length: 14 amino acids.